Listed below are T cell receptor beta chains from one sample, sequenced in a study of shared clonotypes between healthy human individuals. Measured with immunoSEQ multiplex PCR; TCRdb has only the in-frame clones, and not every one. Of over a million clones detected, approximately 98.5% appear once; the ten largest clones hold about 0.4%. Sequenced material: naive CD4+ T cells sorted from blood. The source is a man aged 25 to 45 in good health. CDR3s include the opening cysteine and the closing phenylalanine or tryptophan. The order of the fields is J gene, clone size, D gene, V gene, CDR3 protein, CDR3 DNA. The D gene is left open where the match is weak. Rows may omit the clone size; those that give it use once, few, many or a size class.

>TRBJ2-1|-|-|TRBV9
CASSVDGSGYYNEQFF
TGTGCCAGCAGCGTAGATGGGTCAGGTTACTACAATGAGCAGTTCTTC
>TRBJ2-7|-|-|TRBV18
CASSPPAGLTYEQYF
TGTGCCAGCTCACCACCGGCGGGCCTTACCTACGAGCAGTACTTC
>TRBJ2-4|-|-|TRBV6-6
CASHSTSLTKNIQYF
TGTGCCAGCCACTCGACTAGTCTTACCAAAAACATTCAGTACTTC
>TRBJ2-7|-|-|TRBV9
CASSVADGQSSYEQYF
TGTGCCAGCAGCGTAGCCGATGGACAGAGCTCCTACGAGCAGTACTTC
>TRBJ1-5|-|TRBD1|TRBV2
CASSPSTGNQPQHF
TGTGCCAGCAGCCCTTCGACAGGGAACCAGCCCCAGCATTTT
>TRBJ2-3|-|-|TRBV15
CATSRGGGGTDTQYF
TGTGCCACCAGCAGAGGCGGCGGGGGCACAGATACGCAGTATTTT
>TRBJ2-1|-|-|TRBV9
CASSPAMSSYNEQFF
TGTGCCAGCAGCCCAGCTATGAGCTCCTACAATGAGCAGTTCTTC
>TRBJ1-4|-|-|TRBV15
CATTGGGWNEKLFF
TGTGCCACCACCGGAGGGGGGTGGAATGAAAAACTGTTTTTT
>TRBJ1-2|-|TRBD1|TRBV5-1
CASSLNRRGPDGYTF
TGCGCCAGCAGCTTGAATCGCAGGGGGCCGGACGGCTACACCTTC
>TRBJ1-3|-|-|TRBV27
CASSFSHRNGNTIYF
TGTGCCAGCAGTTTTTCCCACCGAAATGGAAACACCATATATTTT
>TRBJ2-5|-|-|TRBV7-2
CASSSWELYF
TGTGCCAGCAGCTCGTGGGAGCTTTACTTC
>TRBJ2-1|-|-|TRBV7-2
CASSTRLGDYNEQFF
TGTGCCAGCAGCACCCGACTGGGAGATTACAATGAGCAGTTCTTC
>TRBJ2-2|-|-|TRBV5-1
CASSSLEGRHSGELFF
TGCGCCAGCAGCTCTCTGGAAGGGCGGCATTCCGGGGAGCTGTTTTTT
>TRBJ2-1|-|TRBD2|TRBV11-2
CASSGLAGNNEQFF
TGTGCCAGCAGCGGACTAGCGGGCAACAATGAGCAGTTCTTC
>TRBJ2-5|-|TRBD1|TRBV28
CATLGQGTETQYF
TGTGCCACCCTGGGACAGGGGACCGAGACCCAGTACTTC
>TRBJ1-3|-|-|TRBV10-1
CASSEAARGTIYF
TGCGCCAGCAGTGAGGCGGCCCGGGGCACCATATATTTT
>TRBJ2-1|-|TRBD2|TRBV29-1
CSVEWLAGRREQFF
TGCAGCGTTGAATGGCTAGCGGGAAGGCGTGAGCAGTTCTTC
>TRBJ2-2|-|-|TRBV9
CASSVWDKDTGELFF
TGTGCCAGCAGCGTATGGGATAAAGACACCGGGGAGCTGTTTTTT
>TRBJ2-3|-|TRBD1|TRBV28
CASSTSGTVHTQYF
TGTGCCAGCAGTACATCCGGGACAGTTCATACGCAGTATTTT
>TRBJ2-6|-|TRBD1|TRBV18
CASSPGTGAANVLTF
TGTGCCAGCTCACCAGGGACAGGGGCGGCCAACGTCCTGACTTTC
>TRBJ1-2|-|-|TRBV7-2
CASSLGTAANGYTF
TGTGCCAGCAGCTTAGGGACCGCGGCAAATGGCTACACCTTC
>TRBJ2-1|-|-|TRBV28
CASSFRAEQFF
TGTGCCAGCAGTTTTCGGGCCGAGCAGTTCTTC
>TRBJ1-2|-|-|TRBV6-1
CASSERRLLNGYTF
TGTGCCAGCAGTGAACGACGGCTACTGAATGGCTACACCTTC
>TRBJ1-1|-|-|TRBV4-3
CASSQDRTRGLLNTEAFF
TGCGCCAGCAGCCAAGATCGCACTCGGGGGTTATTGAACACTGAAGCTTTCTTT
>TRBJ1-2|-|TRBD1|TRBV5-4
CASSSWPEKQGRGYGYTF
TGTGCCAGCAGCTCGTGGCCTGAGAAACAGGGGAGAGGATATGGCTACACCTTC
>TRBJ1-1|-|-|TRBV6-1
CASSATFNTEAFF
TGTGCCAGCAGTGCGACTTTTAACACTGAAGCTTTCTTT
>TRBJ2-5|-|-|TRBV7-9
CASSVHSGAKATQYF
TGTGCCAGCAGCGTCCATAGCGGAGCCAAAGCGACCCAGTACTTC
>TRBJ2-7|-|-|TRBV11-3
CASSLGHNTYEQYF
TGTGCCAGCAGCTTGGGTCACAATACTTACGAGCAGTACTTC
>TRBJ2-3|-|-|TRBV7-3
CASSPLGLTDTQYF
TGTGCCAGCAGCCCCCTCGGCCTCACAGATACGCAGTATTTT
>TRBJ2-2|-|TRBD1|TRBV5-8
CASSLTGTGDTGELFF
TGTGCCAGCAGTTTAACCGGGACAGGAGACACCGGGGAGCTGTTTTTT
>TRBJ2-7|-|TRBD1|TRBV29-1
CSVGTGPVEQYF
TGCAGCGTTGGGACAGGGCCCGTCGAGCAGTACTTC
>TRBJ2-2|-|-|TRBV11-3
CASSSRTSTANTGELFF
TGTGCCAGCAGCTCACGGACTTCGACCGCGAACACCGGGGAGCTGTTTTTT
>TRBJ2-6|-|-|TRBV7-9
CASSLRANSGANVLTF
TGTGCCAGCAGCTTAAGGGCCAACTCTGGGGCCAACGTCCTGACTTTC
>TRBJ2-1|-|TRBD1|TRBV7-3
CASSLQSGQRTNEQFF
TGTGCCAGCAGCCTACAATCGGGACAGAGGACCAATGAGCAGTTCTTC
>TRBJ2-6|once|-|TRBV5-4
CASSLPVPGANVLTF
TGTGCCAGCAGCTTGCCGGTCCCTGGGGCCAACGTCCTGACTTTC
>TRBJ2-5|-|-|TRBV11-2
CASSPSEQETQYF
TGTGCCAGCAGCCCTTCCGAACAAGAGACCCAGTACTTC
>TRBJ2-5|-|TRBD2|TRBV7-6
CASSLLVAGGQETQYF
TGTGCCAGCAGCTTATTGGTAGCGGGAGGCCAAGAGACCCAGTACTTC
>TRBJ1-5|-|TRBD1|TRBV28
CASSRQGQPQHF
TGTGCCAGCAGCCGACAGGGGCAGCCCCAGCATTTT
>TRBJ2-2|-|-|TRBV5-4
CASSWGGANTGELFF
TGTGCCAGCAGCTGGGGCGGAGCGAACACCGGGGAGCTGTTTTTT
>TRBJ2-1|-|TRBD2|TRBV18
CASSPMTSGHYNEQFF
TGTGCCAGCTCACCGATGACTAGCGGACACTACAATGAGCAGTTCTTC
>TRBJ2-2|-|-|TRBV19
CASSIGSSLSVGTGELFF
TGTGCCAGTAGTATTGGTAGTAGCTTATCAGTCGGGACCGGGGAGCTGTTTTTT
>TRBJ1-1|once|-|TRBV29-1
CSVASGFEAFF
TGCAGCGTGGCTTCCGGGTTCGAAGCTTTCTTT